Included here is one T cell receptor (beta chain) sequence, with context. Its antigen is not yet known. Nothing much larger sits one base from this clone, and base qualities are not available. The data are from a study of cytomegalovirus exposure and HLA in healthy donors (dated 2017 in TCRdb). Broadly, across the study: An earlier analysis of some 620 of the donors reported about 280 Gb of sequence data and 95 million to 140 million unique TCR beta sequences obtained from approximately 180 million T cells. HLA typing covered class I and class II loci at four-digit resolution. An early release that covered some 640 HLA-typed donors contained around 300 gigabases of sequencing data and tens of millions of unique TCR sequences. Using immunosequencing, the study profiled T cell repertoires from about 650 subjects and related those repertoires to cytomegalovirus serostatus. Typing coverage differed by locus: A, B, C, DRB1 and DQB1 were typed in roughly 620-630 donors, DQA1 in about 500, DPA1 in 600 to 610, and DPB1 in 400 to 490. To decide whether each TCR beta V gene segment behaved as functional or pseudogenic, an earlier analysis of 587 of the donors relied on high-throughput TCR beta sequencing. Donor age, sex, ethnicity and CMV serostatus were compiled alongside the repertoire data. Besides the first cohort of hundreds of subjects, a separate validation cohort made up of roughly 120 different subjects was used. Of the 398 genotyped donors, about 84% fell in the genetic ancestry cluster associated with self-reported Caucasian donors. Among a few hundred genotyped donors of the cohort, an average of roughly 240,000 unique TCR beta nucleotide sequences were sequenced per donor, approximately 20% of them non-productive. Every repertoire in the discovery cohort had been generated on one and the same sequencing platform. In the later analysis, no new phenotypic data were used to find candidate immune exposures; instead, reliance was placed on TCR beta sequences and their occurrence across donors. Several DR-DQ haplotypes were treated as single units for association and clustering because of strong linkage in the cohort. The study combined high-throughput TCR immunosequencing, statistical association of individual TCRs with disease status, and machine learning to predict cytomegalovirus infection status. A later genetic analysis used genome-wide SNP genotypes for about three fifths of the roughly 700 donors, treating that subset as a discovery cohort. The study aimed to test whether signatures of past pathogen exposure could be identified by cataloging public T cell receptors. In a later analysis, previously published TCR beta repertoires from 600 to 850 donors were re-analyzed and high-resolution HLA genotyping was added so that TCR occurrence patterns could be studied.

The cohort comprised around 700 healthy bone marrow donors. At the time of sampling, all cohort members were nominally healthy, though unrecorded immune exposures were likely present. The donor was CMV seropositive and belonged to the group of 270 or so seropositive cohort members. A peripheral blood sample was collected from each donor, and TCR beta sequencing was performed on peripheral blood mononuclear cells. Genomic DNA extraction from the blood cell samples was performed with the Qiagen DNeasy Blood Extraction Kit. What the research found in general, with its limitations: The presence/absence analyses assumed that sequencing depth was roughly uniform across donors, and that assumption may not be true. Most CMV-associated TCR beta chains appeared to be HLA-restricted in a later analysis, and the HLA associations seemed to be driven largely by CMV exposure. The authors suggested that the approach could potentially be generalized to other disease states and immunological phenotypes. A further reported finding was that TCR beta sequences accurately predicted the HLA-A and HLA-B alleles for most subjects in the first cohort. The earlier analysis of nearly 600 of the donors excluded roughly 17 rarely observed V segments, including chromosome 9 orphons, because counts were too low. When HLA alleles, especially DR and DQ, strongly co-occurred, TCR associations were difficult to assign to individual alleles. In both the original and validation cohorts, the classifier was reported to diagnose cytomegalovirus status with high specificity and sensitivity. An association between a missense DCLRE1C variant and V-gene and J-gene trimming of TCR beta chains was found in a later genetic analysis and replicated in an independent cohort. According to a later genetic analysis, donors in an Asian-associated ancestry cluster had fewer N-insertions in productive TCRs than the approximately 690-donor mean. An earlier analysis of several hundred of the donors showed that most TCR beta V segments appeared in productive rearrangements either about 90% or about 30% of the time, which broadly matched IMGT annotations. Linkage disequilibrium might explain the correlated functional status among segregating V segments, but an unknown experimental factor could not be excluded. The study listed 150 to 200 TCR beta chains as associated with cytomegalovirus. Because HLA typing was missing for some donors at each locus, association tests included only the typed subset. Most TCR sequences were seen in very few donors, while some public TCRs were found in many individuals. At a false discovery rate of 0.05, a later analysis linked 16,951 TCR beta sequences to specific HLA alleles. In this cohort, only TCR beta chains were sequenced, and detectable features were limited by the absence of alpha or paired-chain data. A later analysis reported that several top co-occurrence clusters appeared linked to parvovirus B19, influenza, CMV and Epstein-Barr virus. Immune exposure information for the cohort was limited to CMV serostatus. According to a later analysis, TCR association rates differed among HLA loci, with DRB1 alleles showing the most associated TCRs and HLA-C alleles showing the fewest. In vitro tests confirmed that a few of the cytomegalovirus-associated TCR beta chains recognize cytomegalovirus antigens. A later analysis found that HLA-associated TCR beta chains were more clonally expanded and had lower generation probabilities than equally common non-associated chains. A group of highly shared sequence variants was considered likely to be a technical artifact of the sequencing pipeline.

The library relied on the immunoSEQ multiplex PCR assay. For the multiplex PCR, a mixture combining 60 forward primers for TCR Vbeta segments and 13 reverse primers for TCR Jbeta segments was used. The CDR3 region of rearranged TCR beta genes was amplified from genomic DNA with a multiplex PCR assay. On the Illumina HiSeq System, the amplified TCR beta libraries were sequenced as 87-base-pair reads. The authors processed their data as follows. A later analysis tallied about 77 million unique TCR beta chains across the approximately 670 repertoires, and around 9.9 million of those chains were shared by two or more donors. To remove PCR and sequencing errors, raw reads were error-corrected and collapsed into unique sequences using a nearest-neighbor algorithm that merged closely related sequences. CDR3 sequences were aligned to IMGT reference sequences to assign V, D and J gene segments. For a sequence to be retained, at least a six-nucleotide match to both a V gene segment and a J gene segment was required. A rearrangement was called productive if the CDR3 had no stop codons and remained in frame with V and J, and every other rearrangement was called non-productive. CDR3 was defined by IMGT convention, running from the second conserved V-encoded cysteine to the conserved J-encoded phenylalanine. In an earlier analysis of roughly 580 of the donors, sequences lacking an unambiguous match to a single V gene segment were excluded. In an earlier analysis of approximately 610 of the donors, V segments were called functional above 56.7% productive rearrangements and were called segregating when the between-donor standard deviation exceeded 5%. To diagnose cytomegalovirus status from the catalog of TCR beta chain sequences, a statistical classification framework was built. In a later analysis, TCR nucleotide sequences were compared against IMGT/GENE-DB human TR gene sequences so that V and J genes could be assigned. The TCRdist pipeline was used in a later analysis to assign CDR3 sequences and most-parsimonious VDJ recombination scenarios. A later analysis defined each TCR beta chain by its CDR3 amino acid sequence plus V-gene family, and excluded reads lacking a unique V-gene family. A later analysis removed 450 to 600 highly shared, low-generation-probability nucleotide sequences to deal with suspected cross-contamination and a sequencing artifact. A later analysis calculated a clonal expansion index for each public chain from normalized within-repertoire ranks of inferred template counts. In a later analysis, generation probabilities were computed with a VDJ recombination model fitted to out-of-frame rearrangements, and the resulting probabilities were checked against IGoR. Hypergeometric tests were used in a later analysis to score TCR-TCR, TCR-HLA and TCR-CMV co-occurrence, with a repertoire-size bias correction applied to the TCR pairs. To estimate false discovery rates, a later analysis permuted the HLA or CMV assignments 20 times. In a later analysis, co-occurring TCRs were grouped with DBSCAN, and TCRdist sequence similarity was added when clustering was performed within HLA-allele-positive subsets. Repertoires with fewer than 30,000 or more than 120,000 public chains, plus five repertoires with anomalous nucleotide sharing, were excluded from co-occurrence clustering. TCRdb stores this immuneACCESS table with in-frame sequences only. Part of the clones is absent; in the studies checked, under half of the shortfall reflects unresolved V genes, and no reason is known for the rest. That table gives V, J and clone size, and the DNA gave D and trimming. Recorded for this sample are approximately 6,700 clones; roughly half of them occurred a single time. The ten largest clones represent 5.8% of the sample.

Input material: PBMCs. The sequence was obtained from a man aged 25-45 years in good health and CMV-seropositive.

The CDR3 corresponds to CASSQDSAGGNQPQHF. The sequenced DNA: TGTGCCAGCAGCCAAGATTCGGCAGGGGGGAATCAGCCCCAGCATTTT. This chain is built from TRBV4-2 and TRBJ1-5, and 7 bases in between align with TRBD1. Relative to germline, V is missing 0 bases and J is missing 4 bases, with 6 bases of the junction outside any gene match. According to the germline V gene, CDR1 reads LGHNA and CDR2 reads YNFKEQ. There are 16 amino acids in the CDR3, from cysteine to phenylalanine inclusive. This entry keeps only the CDR3 DNA: 48 bases, framed from base 1.